This passage covers 11 T cell receptor beta chains from one sample sequenced in a study of blood T cell repertoires in COVID-19. Data came from immunoSEQ multiplex PCR; TCRdb stores just in-frame clones and leaves some out. The sample consists of 75,000 to 90,000 clones, around 81% of them appearing once. Material: peripheral blood. These TCRs come from a man at least 80 years old with active or convalescent COVID-19.

The sample holds a few counts of this clone. This sequence joins TRBV2 and TRBJ1-5, with 8 bases that match TRBD1. The J segment lost 4 bases and the V segment lost 4 bases, leaving 3 bases of the junction unmatched. The CDR3 spans 14 residues. Looked up from germline, CDR1 is SNHLY and CDR2 is FYNNEI. The CDR3 loop reads CASSAQGGNQPQHF. As DNA, the CDR3 is TGTGCCAGCAGTGCACAGGGGGGGAATCAGCCCCAGCATTTT. The full variable domain, in which reference TRBV2 and TRBJ1-5 provide the parts outside the CDR3, is EPEVTQTPSHQVTQMGQEVILRCVPISNHLYFYWYRQILGQKVEFLVSFYNNEISEKSEIFDDQFSVERPDGSNFTLKIRSTKLEDSAMYFCASSAQGGNQPQHFGDGTRLSIL.

This clone is a singleton in its sample. The chain combines TRBV6-1 with TRBJ1-5; TRBD1 is a possible D gene (5 bases). With 4 bases removed from V and 1 base from J, the gap between germline ends came to 17 bases. The CDR3 covers 17 residues. From germline, CDR1 is MNHNS and CDR2 SASEGT. CDR3 amino acids: CASSGPGGVGSNQPQHF. DNA for the CDR3: TGTGCCAGCAGTGGCCCGGGGGGGGTCGGGAGCAATCAGCCCCAGCATTTT.

This chain uses TRBV19 with TRBJ2-7, with 13 bases lining up with TRBD2. V was pared by 9 bases and J by 2 bases, with 19 bases of the junction left unmatched. The CDR3 loop spans 19 amino acids. Germline V lookup: CDR1 LNHDA, CDR2 SQIVND (reference sequence). The CDR3 DNA follows: TGTGCCAGCCGAAAAGGGACTAGCGGGGACAACGGGCGACCCTACGAGCAGTACGTC. This sequence encodes CASRKGTSGDNGRPYEQYV.

This chain uses TRBV2 with TRBJ2-3; 8 positions match TRBD2. The CDR3 runs to 15 residues. The germline CDR1 and CDR2 sequences are SNHLY and FYNNEI. V was pared by 6 bases and J by 5 bases, with 10 bases of the junction left unmatched. The CDR3 sequence is CASSDTGGPGDTQYF. CDR3 DNA: TGTGCCAGCAGCGACACGGGGGGGCCTGGAGATACGCAGTATTTT.

This clone was found a few times. The chain employs TRBV5-1 and TRBJ2-5, with 8 bases lining up with TRBD1. From germline, CDR1 is SGHRS and CDR2 YFSETQ. The V segment lost 3 bases and the J segment 4 bases; nucleotides outside the gene matches: 11. The CDR3 sequence is 16 residues long. The CDR3 here is CASSSGTRGTGETQYF. CDR3 bases: TGCGCCAGCAGCTCGGGGACCAGGGGGACAGGAGAGACCCAGTACTTC. The full variable domain, rest sourced from reference TRBV5-1 and TRBJ2-5, is KAGVTQTPRYLIKTRGQQVTLSCSPISGHRSVSWYQQTPGQGLQFLFEYFSETQRNKGNFPGRFSGRQFSNSRSEMNVSTLELGDSALYLCASSSGTRGTGETQYFGPGTRLLVL.

The genes are TRBV18 and TRBJ2-3, with 9 nucleotides matching TRBD2. V lost 3 bases, J lost 5 bases, and 9 bases stayed unmatched. CDR1 and CDR2 from the germline V gene are KGHSH and LQKENI. The CDR3 has 16 residues. CDR3 sequence: CASSPSARTSEDTQYF. As DNA, the CDR3 is TGTGCCAGCTCACCCTCAGCGAGGACTAGCGAAGATACGCAGTATTTT.

The V call is TRBV7-2, the J call TRBJ2-5, with D perhaps matching TRBD1 (5 bases). This CDR3 comprises 13 residues. V lost 5 bases to trimming and J lost 2 bases, with 9 bases between them. The germline CDR1 and CDR2 sequences are SGHTA and FQGNSA. This CDR3 is CASSRDRQETQYF. The CDR3 DNA sequence: TGTGCCAGCAGCAGAGACAGACAAGAGACCCAGTACTTC.

The chain carries TRBV10-2 and TRBJ1-4, with D hard to call. V gave up 7 bases and J gave up 8 bases, with 14 bases separating them. Per the germline V gene, CDR1 is WSHSY and CDR2 is SAAADI. The length of the CDR3 is 13 residues. Here the CDR3 DNA reads TGCGCCAGCATTGATTTCTTGGGCGAAAAACTGTTTTTT. It translates to CASIDFLGEKLFF.

This chain joins TRBV29-1 and TRBJ1-1; D may be TRBD1 (5 bases). V was cut by 1 base and J by 5 bases, with 11 bases left in between. The CDR3 is made up of 13 amino acids. Germline loops: CDR1 SQVTM, CDR2 ANQGSEA. CDR3: CSVEGLGVTEAFF. The CDR3 DNA sequence: TGCAGCGTTGAAGGGTTAGGGGTTACTGAAGCTTTCTTT. Full variable domain (remainder filled in from reference TRBV29-1 and TRBJ1-1): SAVISQKPSRDICQRGTSLTIQCQVDSQVTMMFWYRQQPGQSLTLIATANQGSEATYESGFVIDKFPISRPNLTFSTLTVSNMSPEDSSIYLCSVEGLGVTEAFFGQGTRLTVV.

There are a few counts of this clone. This sequence joins TRBV5-4 and TRBJ2-5; D might be TRBD2 (5 bases). This CDR3 contains 14 residues. Trimming took 2 bases from V and 5 from J, leaving 13 bases between them. Germline V gene data show CDR1 as SGHNT and CDR2 as YYREEE (reference sequence). The CDR3 bases are TGTGCCAGCAGCTTTGAAGCGGCCTCGGAGACCCAGTACTTC. Translation: CASSFEAASETQYF.

This clone was detected once. This sequence joins TRBV19 and TRBJ2-2; maybe TRBD2 (5 bases). Germline V gene sequence: CDR1 LNHDA, CDR2 SQIVND (reference sequence). This CDR3 is 14 amino acids long. The ends were cut back, 5 bases at V and 4 bases at J, with 11 bases in the middle. CDR3 nucleotides: TGTGCCAGTAGTGGAGCAGGAGGCACCGGGGAGCTGTTTTTT. This sequence encodes CASSGAGGTGELFF.